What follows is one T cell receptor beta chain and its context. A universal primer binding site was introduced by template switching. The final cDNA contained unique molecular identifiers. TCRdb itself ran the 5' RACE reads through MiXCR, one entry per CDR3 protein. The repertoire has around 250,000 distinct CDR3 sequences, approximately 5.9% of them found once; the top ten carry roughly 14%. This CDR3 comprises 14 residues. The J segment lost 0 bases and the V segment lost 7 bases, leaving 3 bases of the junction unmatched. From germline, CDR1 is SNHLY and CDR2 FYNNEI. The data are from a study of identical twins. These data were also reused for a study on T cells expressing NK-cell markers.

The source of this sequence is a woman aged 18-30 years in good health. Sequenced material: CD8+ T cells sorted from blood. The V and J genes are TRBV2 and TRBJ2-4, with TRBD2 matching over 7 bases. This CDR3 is CASKAGVAKNIQYF. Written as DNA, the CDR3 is TGTGCCAGCAAGGCGGGGGTAGCCAAAAACATTCAGTACTTC.